A single sample is the source of the 27 T cell receptor beta chains below, sequenced in a study of blood T cell repertoires in COVID-19. Clones were sequenced by immunoSEQ multiplex PCR, and TCRdb holds only the in-frame ones, with some missing. The sample carries approximately 300,000 clones, around 82% recorded once. Input material: peripheral blood. The source of these receptors is a woman between 45 and 60 years old with acute or convalescent COVID-19.

This chain uses TRBV21-1 with TRBJ2-2; the table's D gene call, TRBD2, was not cross checked with the DNA. TRBV21-1 is a recognized pseudogene. The CDR3 contains 16 residues. This chain's CDR3 is CASTGGWGPNTGELFF. The CDR3 DNA sequence: TGTGCCAGCACCGGGGGGTGGGGACCGAACACCGGGGAGCTGTTTTTT.

This rearrangement joins TRBV19 to TRBJ1-5; TRBD1 might be the D (6 bases). Trimming shortened V by 7 bases and J by 7 bases, and 17 bases separated the two germline ends. CDR3 length: 14 amino acids. The germline gives CDR1 LNHDA, CDR2 SQIVND (reference sequence). The CDR3 reads CASTLNRVEQPQHF. The CDR3 region has the DNA TGTGCCAGTACCTTAAACAGGGTAGAACAGCCCCAGCATTTT.

The rearrangement uses TRBV25-1 and TRBJ1-1; no clear D. Germline V gene data show CDR1 as MGHDK and CDR2 as SYGVNS. The V and J ends lost 4 bases and 5 bases respectively, with 11 bases between them. The CDR3 covers 13 residues. This CDR3 reads CASSGRSGTEAFF. The DNA of the CDR3 is TGTGCCAGCAGTGGGAGGAGCGGGACTGAAGCTTTCTTT.

The chain combines TRBV11-2 with TRBJ2-5, with 8 bases that match TRBD2. CDR3 length equals 15 residues. V trimming: 0 bases; J trimming: 3 bases; junction bases outside the gene matches: 3. Germline V gives CDR1 SGHAT, CDR2 FQNNGV. The DNA for the CDR3 is TGTGCCAGCAGCTTAGAGCGGGGGGCCGAAGAGACCCAGTACTTC. It translates to CASSLERGAEETQYF.

This chain links TRBV10-3 with TRBJ2-7; D may be TRBD2 (5 bases). Germline values: CDR1 ENHRY, CDR2 SYGVKD. Between the trimmed V and J ends, which lost 3 bases and 0 bases, there was a span of 12 bases. This CDR3 spans 15 amino acids. The CDR3 here is CAISERERSSYEQYF. The CDR3 DNA is TGTGCCATCAGTGAAAGGGAGCGGAGCTCCTACGAGCAGTACTTC.

The genes are TRBV6-5 and TRBJ2-3; 8 bases match TRBD2. Germline assignment: CDR1 MNHEY and CDR2 SVGAGI. The CDR3 loop spans 16 amino acids. V lost 0 bases, J lost 5 bases, and 7 bases stayed unmatched. The DNA of the CDR3 is TGTGCCAGCAGTTACTCGACGGGGGGGGCGGGAGATACGCAGTATTTT. It translates to CASSYSTGGAGDTQYF.

The V gene is TRBV6-6, the J gene TRBJ2-7, with 10 positions matching TRBD1. The CDR3 has 13 amino acids. Germline lookup yields CDR1 MNHNY and CDR2 SVGAGI (reference sequence). V lost 5 bases to trimming and J lost 6 bases; unmatched junction nucleotides: 4. The CDR3 is CASSPRTGGEQYV. Written as DNA, the CDR3 is TGTGCCAGCAGTCCTCGGACAGGGGGCGAGCAGTACGTC.

The chain uses TRBV29-1 and TRBJ2-2; 16 bases align to TRBD2. The germline gives CDR1 SQVTM, CDR2 ANQGSEA. Trimming took 7 bases from V and 3 from J; bases not matched to a gene: 8. This CDR3 is 17 amino acids long. The CDR3 here is CSATGTSGRADTGELFF. Written as DNA, the CDR3 is TGCAGCGCAACCGGGACTAGCGGGAGGGCCGACACCGGGGAGCTGTTTTTT.

This rearrangement joins TRBV5-8 to TRBJ2-7, with TRBD1 matching over 10 bases. There are 14 residues in the CDR3. Germline V gene lookup returns CDR1 SGHTS and CDR2 YDEGEE. Unmatched junction bases numbered 8, after V lost 5 bases and J lost 6 bases. CDR3 sequence (DNA): TGTGCCAGCAGAGGACAGGGGGGGAGATCCGAGCAGTACTTC. This translates into CASRGQGGRSEQYF.

This clone was recorded only once. The chain links TRBV24-1 to TRBJ2-5; TRBD1 matches 8 bases. CDR1 is KGHDR and CDR2 is SFDVKD in the germline V gene. The CDR3 consists of 14 residues. V lost 4 bases to trimming and J lost 10 bases; unmatched junction nucleotides: 10. The CDR3: CATSDTGTGSNQYF. The DNA of the CDR3 is TGTGCCACCAGTGACACCGGGACAGGTTCTAACCAGTACTTC.

The chain is built from TRBV5-6 and TRBJ2-7, with D perhaps TRBD2 (6 bases). The V gene's germline CDR1 is SGHDT and CDR2 YYEEEE. The CDR3 spans 13 residues. V dropped 4 bases and J dropped 7 bases, with 15 bases sitting between them. Here the CDR3 reads CASSGGTAREQYV. The CDR3 DNA sequence: TGTGCCAGCAGCGGCGGGACCGCCAGGGAGCAGTACGTC.

This chain links TRBV27 with TRBJ1-1; D is perhaps TRBD1 (5 bases). The V and J ends lost 7 bases and 0 bases respectively, with 18 bases between them. This CDR3 has 16 amino acids. Germline V CDR1 and CDR2: MNHEY, SMNVEV (reference sequence). Here the CDR3 DNA reads TGTGCCAGCACCCGCTCTGGGGGACTCATGAACACTGAAGCTTTCTTT. The encoded protein is CASTRSGGLMNTEAFF.

This clone has just one count. This sequence joins TRBV28 and TRBJ2-5, with a tentative D call TRBD1 (6 bases). Germline-derived CDR1 and CDR2 are MDHEN and SYDVKM. V dropped 5 bases and J dropped 2 bases, with 9 bases sitting between them. This CDR3 comprises 13 residues. The CDR3 sequence is CASSRGRQETQYF. The CDR3, as DNA: TGTGCCAGCAGTAGGGGGAGACAAGAGACCCAGTACTTC.

This chain joins TRBV6-1 and TRBJ1-4, with D maybe TRBD1 (5 bases). The CDR3 loop spans 15 amino acids. Germline V gene data show CDR1 as MNHNS and CDR2 as SASEGT. V was trimmed by 2 bases and J by 10 bases, leaving 17 bases between them. The CDR3 reads CASSEQGASGRKLFF. Written as DNA, the CDR3 is TGTGCCAGCAGTGAACAAGGGGCATCTGGCCGAAAACTGTTTTTT.

V and J are TRBV5-4 and TRBJ1-1, with D tentatively TRBD1 (5 bases). V was cut by 0 bases and J by 4 bases, with 7 bases left in between. Germline V lookup: CDR1 SGHNT, CDR2 YYREEE (reference sequence). The CDR3 runs 13 residues. CDR3 bases: TGTGCCAGCAGCTTGGAGGGGATCACTGAAGCTTTCTTT. Its protein product is CASSLEGITEAFF.

The chain employs TRBV2 and TRBJ2-1; tentative D call: TRBD1 (6 bases). CDR1 is SNHLY and CDR2 is FYNNEI in the germline V gene. This CDR3 has 14 amino acids. The V end was cut by 8 bases, the J end by 0 bases, with 11 bases between. The CDR3 reads CASLTGSSYNEQFF. The CDR3 DNA sequence: TGTGCCAGCCTAACAGGGAGCTCCTACAATGAGCAGTTCTTC.

The V and J genes are TRBV7-2 and TRBJ1-5; 7 bases align to TRBD1. This CDR3 comprises 16 residues. With 5 bases clipped from V and 2 bases from J, the junction kept 9 bases outside the gene matches. Looked up from germline, CDR1 is SGHTA and CDR2 is FQGNSA. The CDR3 region is CASSVATGQGNQPQHF. The CDR3 DNA follows: TGTGCCAGCAGCGTCGCGACCGGACAGGGCAATCAGCCCCAGCATTTT.

The chain is built from TRBV24-1 and TRBJ2-3, with 8 nucleotides matching TRBD1. The CDR3 consists of 18 residues. The V segment lost 2 bases and the J segment 0 bases; nucleotides outside the gene matches: 9. From germline, CDR1 is KGHDR and CDR2 SFDVKD. CDR3 amino acids: CATSDSRQGTPSTDTQYF. CDR3 in DNA: TGTGCCACCAGTGATTCTAGACAGGGGACGCCAAGCACAGATACGCAGTATTTT.

The rearrangement joins TRBV24-1 to TRBJ1-2, with D maybe TRBD1 (5 bases). The germline gives CDR1 KGHDR, CDR2 SFDVKD. This CDR3 has 13 amino acids. V lost 4 bases to trimming and J lost 7 bases, with 12 bases between them. In DNA form, the CDR3 reads TGTGCCACCAGTGAGCAGGGATTGAGTGGCTACACCTTC. Residues: CATSEQGLSGYTF.

This clone occurred a few times. V usage is TRBV4-1 and J usage is TRBJ1-5; TRBD1 agrees at 7 bases. The CDR3 totals 16 residues. CDR1 and CDR2 from the germline V gene are MGHRA and YSYEKL. V shed 0 bases, J shed 4 bases, and the junction held 6 bases outside the gene matches. CDR3 nucleotide sequence: TGCGCCAGCAGCCAAGATATACGGGACAGAAATCAGCCCCAGCATTTT. It yields the protein CASSQDIRDRNQPQHF.

This clone has a handful of counts. J is TRBJ1-5 and V is TRBV30, with D hard to call. The CDR3 is 15 amino acids. V shed 3 bases and J shed 0 bases, with 12 bases lying between them. Germline CDR1 and CDR2: GTSNPN and SVGIG (reference sequence). The CDR3: CAWRIGLDSNQPQHF. CDR3 coding DNA: TGTGCCTGGAGGATCGGACTGGATAGCAATCAGCCCCAGCATTTT.

CDR3 DNA sequence: TGTGCCAGCAGCCCCTCAGCGGGGGGGAGAGATACGCAGTATTTT. Its protein is CASSPSAGGRDTQYF. The chain uses TRBV6-5 and TRBJ2-3; 10 bases are a match to TRBD2. With V trimmed by 6 bases and J by 5 bases, 8 bases remained unmatched. CDR3 length equals 15 residues. Germline V CDR1 and CDR2: MNHEY, SVGAGI.

On this clone itself: Here the CDR3 omits its conserved ending phenylalanine or tryptophan, so a read error is the likely source. The DNA is left out, because the CDR3 cannot be placed on it with certainty; the CDR3 is given as TCRdb lists it. The V call is TRBV6-2 or TRBV6-3, the J call TRBJ2-7; the DNA was not compared with TRBD2, the D call given in the table. Germline V gives CDR1 MNHEY, CDR2 SVGEGT. A total of 13 residues make up the CDR3, ends included. CDR3 sequence reads: CASSYRTSGSQAI.

CDR3 bases: TGTGCCAGCAGCCCTAGCGGGGGAGGTGGCTACACCTTC. Encoded protein: CASSPSGGGGYTF. The V gene is TRBV7-6, the J gene TRBJ1-2; D is possibly TRBD1 (5 bases). V lost 5 bases to trimming and J lost 7 bases, with 14 bases between them. This CDR3 spans 13 amino acids. From germline, CDR1 is SGHVS and CDR2 FNYEAQ.

The chain couples TRBV27 to TRBJ1-4; no reliable D call. V was shortened by 2 bases and J by 5 bases, with 21 bases between the two germline ends. CDR1 is MNHEY and CDR2 is SMNVEV in the germline V gene (reference sequence). The CDR3 has 18 residues. This CDR3 reads CASSLRQRARGSNEKLFF. CDR3 sequence (DNA): TGTGCCAGCAGTTTAAGGCAGCGGGCAAGAGGGTCCAATGAAAAACTGTTTTTT.

The chain uses TRBV28 and TRBJ1-2; TRBD1 might be the D (6 bases). V was clipped by 5 bases and J by 6 bases, with 13 bases between them. The CDR3 extends over 13 amino acids. The germline CDR1 and CDR2 sequences are MDHEN and SYDVKM. CDR3 protein: CASSKQGGDGYTF. DNA for the CDR3: TGTGCCAGCAGTAAACAGGGAGGGGATGGCTACACCTTC.

This chain uses TRBV11-2 with TRBJ2-5; D perhaps matches TRBD2 (7 bases). The CDR3 is made up of 15 amino acids. Germline V CDR1 and CDR2: SGHAT, FQNNGV. V lost 4 bases and J lost 5, with 17 bases in between. As DNA, the CDR3 is TGTGCCAGCAGCTCCCCGGCGGGGGCGAGGGAGACCCAGTACTTC. This sequence encodes CASSSPAGARETQYF.